This T cell receptor beta chain was captured in a study of blood T cell repertoires in COVID-19. Between the trimmed V and J ends, which lost 2 bases and 6 bases, there was a span of 19 bases. In germline, CDR1 is MNHEY, CDR2 SVGAGI. This CDR3 comprises 16 residues. Generated by immunoSEQ multiplex PCR, the TCRdb table keeps only in-frame clones and is missing some. This sample has about 200,000 clones; approximately 89% occur once, and the top ten carry about 5%. The chain has TRBV6-5 and TRBJ1-1, with D hard to call. The specimen was peripheral blood. The sequence was collected from a woman aged 40 to 50 with acute or convalescent COVID-19. The CDR3 is CASSYDGERDGAEAFF. CDR3 nucleotide sequence: TGTGCCAGCAGTTACGACGGCGAGAGGGATGGCGCTGAAGCTTTCTTT.